The 3 T cell receptor beta chains in this list originate from one sample, sequenced in a study of T cells in Graves' hyperthyroidism and ophthalmopathy (dated by TCRdb to about 2019). Libraries were built with multiplex PCR. The reads were generated on an Illumina HiSeq 2000. The TCR beta CDR3 regions were amplified from the RNA transcripts. A first-round RT-PCR of the TCR CDR3 used the HTBI primer set with the Qiagen OneStep RT-PCR kit. TCRdb took the public reads, trimmed them with fastp at Q25, ran MiXCR for clone calling and kept in-frame beta chains. Entries that share a CDR3 protein sequence are merged under the most common genes and DNA. The sample data list 300,000 to 400,000 distinct CDR3 sequences, and around a fifth of these were observed just once. The ten largest account for under 55% of the sample. Sequences were obtained from blood. Receptor source: a woman in her forties or fifties with Graves' hyperthyroidism.

This chain joins TRBV2 and TRBJ2-3; 10 bases map to TRBD1. Looked up from germline, CDR1 is SNHLY and CDR2 is FYNNEI. V was pared by 7 bases and J by 2 bases, with 6 bases of the junction left unmatched. CDR3 length: 15 amino acids. The CDR3: CASKGGQGDTDTQYF. CDR3 bases: TGTGCCAGCAAAGGAGGACAGGGGGACACAGATACGCAGTATTTT.

In this sample, this clonotype turned up many times. The chain is built from TRBV12-3 or TRBV12-4 and TRBJ2-1; 16 positions agree with TRBD2. The J segment lost 10 bases and the V segment lost 5 bases, leaving 8 bases of the junction unmatched. This CDR3 spans 16 amino acids. For the CDR3, the DNA is TGTGCCAGCAGTCCCGGGGGACTAGCGGGAGGGGGGGAGCAGTTCTTC. Amino acid sequence: CASSPGGLAGGGEQFF.

This clonotype was recorded at least ten times. V gene TRBV11-2 combines with J gene TRBJ1-1; D is possibly TRBD1 (5 bases). CDR1 is SGHAT, CDR2 FQNNGV, per germline. CDR3 size: 16 residues. The ends were cut back, 1 base at V and 0 bases at J, with 12 bases in the middle. The CDR3 here is CASSLGPGTLNTEAFF. The DNA of the CDR3 is TGTGCCAGCAGCTTAGGTCCCGGGACCCTGAACACTGAAGCTTTCTTT.